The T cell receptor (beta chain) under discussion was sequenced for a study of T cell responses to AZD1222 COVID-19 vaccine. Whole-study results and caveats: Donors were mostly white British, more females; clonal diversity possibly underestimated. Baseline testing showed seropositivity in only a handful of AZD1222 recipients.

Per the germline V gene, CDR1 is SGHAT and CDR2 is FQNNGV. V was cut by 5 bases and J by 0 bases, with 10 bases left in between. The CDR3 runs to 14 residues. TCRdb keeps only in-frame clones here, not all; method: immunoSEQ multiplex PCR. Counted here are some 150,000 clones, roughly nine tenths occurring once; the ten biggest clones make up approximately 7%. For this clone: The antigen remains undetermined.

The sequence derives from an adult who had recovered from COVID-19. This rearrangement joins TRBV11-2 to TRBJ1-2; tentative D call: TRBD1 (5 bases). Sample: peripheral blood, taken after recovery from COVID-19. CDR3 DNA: TGTGCCAGCAGCCCGGACATATCTAACTATGGCTACACCTTC. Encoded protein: CASSPDISNYGYTF. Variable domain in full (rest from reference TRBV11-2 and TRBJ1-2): EAGVAQSPRYKIIEKRQSVAFWCNPISGHATLYWYQQILGQGPKLLIQFQNNGVVDDSQLPKDRFSAERLKGVDSTLKIQPAKLEDSAVYLCASSPDISNYGYTFGSGTRLTVV.